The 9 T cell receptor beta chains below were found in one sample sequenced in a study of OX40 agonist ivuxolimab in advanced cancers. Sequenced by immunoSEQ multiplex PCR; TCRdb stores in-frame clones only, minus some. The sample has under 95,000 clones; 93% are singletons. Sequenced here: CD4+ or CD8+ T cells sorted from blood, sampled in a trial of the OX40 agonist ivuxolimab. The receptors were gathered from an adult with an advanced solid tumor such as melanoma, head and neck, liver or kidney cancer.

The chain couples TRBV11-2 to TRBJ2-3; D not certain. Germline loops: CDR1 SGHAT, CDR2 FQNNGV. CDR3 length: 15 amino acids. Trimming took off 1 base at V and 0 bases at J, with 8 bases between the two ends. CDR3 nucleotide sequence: TGTGCCAGCAGCTTAGTAAGGAGCAGCACAGATACGCAGTATTTT. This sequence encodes CASSLVRSSTDTQYF.

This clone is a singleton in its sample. For the CDR3, the DNA is TGCGCCAGCAGCTCTCGGGGTCTCCCCTACGAGCAGTACTTC. Protein product: CASSSRGLPYEQYF. V is TRBV5-1 and J is TRBJ2-7; D is possibly TRBD2 (5 bases). V lost 3 bases, J lost 2 bases, and 12 bases lay in between. The CDR3 consists of 14 residues. Germline loops: CDR1 SGHRS, CDR2 YFSETQ.

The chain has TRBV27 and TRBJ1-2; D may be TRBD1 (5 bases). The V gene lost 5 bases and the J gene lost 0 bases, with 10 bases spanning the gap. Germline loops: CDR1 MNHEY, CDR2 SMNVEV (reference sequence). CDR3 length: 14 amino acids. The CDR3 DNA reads TGTGCCAGCAGTCCGGACATAACTAACTATGGCTACACCTTC. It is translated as CASSPDITNYGYTF.

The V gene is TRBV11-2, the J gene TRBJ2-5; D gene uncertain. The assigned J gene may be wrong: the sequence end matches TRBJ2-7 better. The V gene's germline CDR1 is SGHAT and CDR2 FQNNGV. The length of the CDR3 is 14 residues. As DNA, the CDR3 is TGTGCCAGCAGCTTAGGGAAAAGCTCCTACGAGCAGTACTTC. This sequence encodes CASSLGKSSYEQYF.

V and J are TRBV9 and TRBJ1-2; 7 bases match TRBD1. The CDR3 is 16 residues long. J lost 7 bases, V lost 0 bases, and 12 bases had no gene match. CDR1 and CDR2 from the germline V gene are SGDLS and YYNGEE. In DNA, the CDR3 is TGTGCCAGCAGCGTAGAGGGGGCAGGTGATTTTAGTGGCTACACCTTC. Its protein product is CASSVEGAGDFSGYTF.

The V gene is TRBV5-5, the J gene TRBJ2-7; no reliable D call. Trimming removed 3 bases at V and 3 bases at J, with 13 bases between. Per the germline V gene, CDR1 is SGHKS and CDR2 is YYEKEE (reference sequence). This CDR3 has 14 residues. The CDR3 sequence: CASSSPGALYEQYF. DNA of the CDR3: TGTGCCAGCAGCTCTCCTGGAGCCCTCTACGAGCAGTACTTC.

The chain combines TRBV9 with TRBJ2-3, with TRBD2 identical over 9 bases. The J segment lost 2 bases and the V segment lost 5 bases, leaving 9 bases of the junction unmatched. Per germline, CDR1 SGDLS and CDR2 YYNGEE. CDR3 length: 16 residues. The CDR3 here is CASSQGSGGLTDTQYF. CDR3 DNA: TGTGCCAGCAGTCAAGGTAGCGGGGGTCTCACAGATACGCAGTATTTT.

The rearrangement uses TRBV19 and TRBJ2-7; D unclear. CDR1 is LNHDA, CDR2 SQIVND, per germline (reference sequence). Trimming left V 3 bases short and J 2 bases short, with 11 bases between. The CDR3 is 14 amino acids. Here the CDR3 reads CASSIRDQAYEQYF. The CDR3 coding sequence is TGTGCCAGTAGTATTAGAGACCAAGCCTACGAGCAGTACTTC.

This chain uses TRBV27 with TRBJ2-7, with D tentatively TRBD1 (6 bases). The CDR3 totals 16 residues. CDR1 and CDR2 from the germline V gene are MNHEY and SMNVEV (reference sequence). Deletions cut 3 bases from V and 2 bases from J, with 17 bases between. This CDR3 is CASSFISAGAPYEQYF. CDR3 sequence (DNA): TGTGCCAGCAGTTTTATTTCGGCAGGGGCACCCTACGAGCAGTACTTC.